This is a list of T cell receptor beta chains from one sample in a study of T cell responses to AZD1222 COVID-19 vaccine. The repertoire was sequenced with immunoSEQ multiplex PCR; TCRdb's copy has only in-frame clones and lacks some. The sample has roughly 180,000 clones, 85% to 95% seen once. The material sequenced was peripheral blood, taken 28 days after the second AZD1222 dose. The receptors derive from an adult who received the AZD1222 COVID-19 vaccine. Each CDR3 is given with its conserved first and last residue. Each record gives: J gene, clone size, V gene, CDR3 length, D gene, CDR3 protein, CDR3 DNA. A D gene is named only where the DNA matches it firmly. The size of a clone is reported for some rows only, either as once, few or many, or as a class for expanded clones.

TRBJ1-4,-,TRBV7-9,15,-,CASSRGTVGREKLFF,TGTGCCAGCAGCCGAGGCACAGTAGGGCGTGAAAAACTGTTTTTT
TRBJ1-5,-,TRBV6-2/TRBV6-3,14,-,CASSYLQGGQPQHF,TGTGCCAGCAGTTACCTACAGGGAGGTCAGCCCCAGCATTTT
TRBJ2-7,-,TRBV20-1,14,-,CSASRGIPSYEQYF,TGCAGTGCTAGTCGCGGGATCCCCTCCTACGAGCAGTACTTC
TRBJ2-7,-,TRBV5-4,14,-,CASSLGLAPYEQYF,TGTGCCAGCAGCTTGGGCCTAGCGCCATACGAGCAGTACTTC
TRBJ1-5,once,TRBV9,14,TRBD1,CASSPGQGIQPQHF,TGTGCCAGCAGCCCGGGACAGGGGATTCAGCCCCAGCATTTT
TRBJ2-1,-,TRBV6-5,11,-,CASRSGGEQFF,TGTGCCAGCAGATCCGGCGGTGAGCAGTTCTTC
TRBJ2-5,-,TRBV7-3,14,TRBD1,CASSLRQGAETQYF,TGTGCCAGCAGCTTAAGACAGGGGGCAGAGACCCAGTACTTC
TRBJ2-7,-,TRBV5-1,16,-,CASSRLTGTSVHEQYF,TGCGCCAGCAGCCGGCTGACCGGGACATCCGTCCACGAGCAGTACTTC
TRBJ2-7,-,TRBV5-6,14,-,CASSLGGDFYEQYF,TGTGCCAGCAGCTTGGGTGGGGATTTCTACGAGCAGTACTTC
TRBJ1-5,once,TRBV5-6,12,-,CASSLFPQPQHF,TGTGCCAGCAGCTTATTTCCTCAGCCCCAGCATTTT
TRBJ1-6,-,TRBV6-5,15,-,CASSLVETYNSPLHF,TGTGCCAGCAGTCTCGTAGAAACCTATAATTCACCCCTCCACTTT
TRBJ2-1,-,TRBV9,16,TRBD1,CASSATGTGTYNEQFF,TGTGCCAGCAGTGCCACCGGGACAGGGACCTACAATGAGCAGTTCTTC
TRBJ2-5,-,TRBV29-1,16,TRBD2,CSVEWASGGNQETQYF,TGCAGCGTTGAGTGGGCTAGCGGGGGTAACCAAGAGACCCAGTACTTC
TRBJ1-5,-,TRBV18,15,TRBD1,CASSTQGASNQPQHF,TGTGCCAGCTCAACACAGGGGGCTAGCAATCAGCCCCAGCATTTT
TRBJ2-7,-,TRBV6-1,16,TRBD1,CASREGTGRLPYEQYF,TGTGCCAGCAGGGAAGGGACAGGACGATTACCCTACGAGCAGTACTTC
TRBJ2-3,-,TRBV15,15,-,CATSRGMGLTDTQYF,TGTGCCACCAGCAGAGGCATGGGCCTGACAGATACGCAGTATTTT
TRBJ2-2,-,TRBV3-1/TRBV3-2,19,TRBD2,CASSQRGLAGRDGTGELFF,TGTGCCAGCAGCCAACGAGGACTAGCGGGCCGAGATGGGACCGGGGAGCTGTTTTTT
TRBJ2-7,-,TRBV19,14,TRBD2,CASSTSGRAYEQYF,TGTGCCAGTAGTACTAGCGGGAGGGCCTACGAGCAGTACTTC
TRBJ1-4,-,TRBV7-9,15,-,CASSRERVGSIKLFF,TGTGCCAGCAGCCGCGAACGAGTGGGGTCCATAAAACTGTTTTTT
TRBJ1-3,-,TRBV5-6,18,TRBD1,CASSYRTSGQGLGNTIYF,TGTGCCAGCAGCTACAGAACCTCGGGACAGGGGCTTGGAAACACCATATATTTT
TRBJ1-1,-,TRBV5-1,14,-,CASSLGQGGTEAFF,TGCGCCAGCAGCTTGGGCCAGGGAGGCACTGAAGCTTTCTTT
TRBJ2-4,few,TRBV7-3,14,-,CASSLFPEPNIQYF,TGTGCCAGCAGCTTATTCCCTGAACCAAACATTCAGTACTTC
TRBJ1-1,-,TRBV3-1/TRBV3-2,14,-,CASSQVQGYTEAFF,TGTGCCAGCAGCCAGGTACAGGGTTACACTGAAGCTTTCTTT
TRBJ2-1,-,TRBV5-1,15,-,CASSLSPEGYNEQFF,TGCGCCAGCAGCTTGTCTCCGGAGGGCTACAATGAGCAGTTCTTC
TRBJ2-7,-,TRBV27,12,-,CASIGDSYEQYF,TGTGCCAGCATAGGAGATTCCTACGAGCAGTACTTC
TRBJ1-2,-,TRBV6-5,15,-,CASISRATENYGYTF,TGTGCCAGCATTAGTAGGGCGACCGAGAACTATGGCTACACCTTC
TRBJ1-1,-,TRBV12-3/TRBV12-4,13,-,CASSLRQDTEAFF,TGTGCCAGCAGTTTAAGACAGGACACTGAAGCTTTCTTT
TRBJ1-1,-,TRBV2,16,TRBD1,CASRGRPVGQGTEAFF,TGTGCCAGCAGGGGGAGGCCGGTCGGACAGGGGACTGAAGCTTTCTTT
TRBJ2-2,-,TRBV4-1,17,-,CASSQRKGSRNTGELFF,TGCGCCAGCAGCCAACGGAAGGGGTCTAGGAACACCGGGGAGCTGTTTTTT
TRBJ2-3,-,TRBV5-4,15,-,CASSLSWEGTDTQYF,TGTGCCAGCAGCTTGTCGTGGGAGGGCACAGATACGCAGTATTTT
TRBJ2-2,few,TRBV5-4,15,-,CASSFQESPTGELFF,TGTGCCAGCAGCTTCCAAGAGTCCCCAACCGGGGAGCTGTTTTTT
TRBJ2-1,once,TRBV11-2,15,TRBD2,CASSAGLAGGLEQFF,TGTGCCAGCAGCGCGGGACTAGCGGGAGGGCTGGAGCAGTTCTTC
TRBJ1-1,-,TRBV12-3/TRBV12-4,13,-,CASRPGLYTEAFF,TGTGCCAGCAGACCGGGCCTTTACACTGAAGCTTTCTTT
TRBJ1-1,-,TRBV6-1,12,-,CASSDSWRVAFF,TGTGCCAGCAGTGATTCATGGAGGGTAGCTTTCTTT
TRBJ1-5,-,TRBV10-2,13,-,CASSDSGAQPQHF,TGCGCCAGCAGTGATAGCGGGGCTCAGCCCCAGCATTTT
TRBJ2-3,-,TRBV4-3,18,-,CASSQDPPTGSLTDTQYF,TGCGCCAGCAGCCAAGATCCACCCACAGGGTCCCTCACAGATACGCAGTATTTT
TRBJ1-5,-,TRBV28,14,-,CASADGGRHQPQHF,TGTGCCAGCGCCGACGGGGGCAGACATCAGCCCCAGCATTTT
TRBJ1-2,-,TRBV19,17,-,CASRPLSSGTLNYGYTF,TGTGCCAGTAGGCCGCTGAGTTCCGGGACGTTGAACTATGGCTACACCTTC
TRBJ2-5,-,TRBV28,14,-,CASRPDTDRETQYF,TGTGCCAGCAGACCAGACACGGACCGAGAGACCCAGTACTTC
TRBJ1-3,once,TRBV6-5,16,TRBD1,CASSWDSSMSGNTIYF,TGTGCCAGCAGTTGGGACAGCTCGATGTCTGGAAACACCATATATTTT
TRBJ1-1,few,TRBV20-1,12,-,CSASRDGAEAFF,TGCAGTGCTAGTCGGGACGGAGCTGAAGCTTTCTTT
TRBJ2-2,-,TRBV3-1/TRBV3-2,15,-,CASSPLLRATGELFF,TGTGCCAGCAGCCCTTTACTAAGAGCCACCGGGGAGCTGTTTTTT